This T cell receptor beta chain was sequenced during a study of cytomegalovirus exposure and HLA in healthy donors. Researchers ran the PCR with 60 Vbeta and 13 Jbeta primers. The method was immunoSEQ multiplex PCR; TCRdb's version includes in-frame clones alone and lacks a portion of them. The sample includes some 120,000 clones, less than 80% of them seen just once. Germline V lookup: CDR1 SGHVS, CDR2 FNYEAQ. This CDR3 contains 14 residues. Trimming took 1 base from V and 2 from J, leaving 7 bases between them. This receptor was identified in a woman between 40 and 50 years old in good health and CMV-seropositive. This rearrangement joins TRBV7-6 to TRBJ2-3; D is uncertain. Sequencing was done on a sample of PBMCs. The CDR3 DNA sequence: TGTGCCAGCAGCTTAGGTCTGGCCACAGATACGCAGTATTTT. It translates to CASSLGLATDTQYF.